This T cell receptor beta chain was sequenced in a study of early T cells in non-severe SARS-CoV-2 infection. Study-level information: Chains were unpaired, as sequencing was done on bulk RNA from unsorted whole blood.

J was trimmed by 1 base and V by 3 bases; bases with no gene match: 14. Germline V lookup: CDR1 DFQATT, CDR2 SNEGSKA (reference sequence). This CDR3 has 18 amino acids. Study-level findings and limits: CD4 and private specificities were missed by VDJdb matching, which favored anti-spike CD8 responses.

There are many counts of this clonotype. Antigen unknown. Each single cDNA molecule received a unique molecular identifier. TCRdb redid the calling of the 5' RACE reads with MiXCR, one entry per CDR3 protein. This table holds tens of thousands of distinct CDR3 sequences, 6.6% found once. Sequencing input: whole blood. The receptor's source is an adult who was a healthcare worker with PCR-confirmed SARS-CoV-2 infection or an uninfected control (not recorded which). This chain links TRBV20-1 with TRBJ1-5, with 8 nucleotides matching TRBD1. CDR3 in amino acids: CSASTPEQGGGSNQPQHF. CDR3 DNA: TGCAGTGCTAGCACCCCTGAACAGGGGGGTGGAAGCAATCAGCCCCAGCATTTT.